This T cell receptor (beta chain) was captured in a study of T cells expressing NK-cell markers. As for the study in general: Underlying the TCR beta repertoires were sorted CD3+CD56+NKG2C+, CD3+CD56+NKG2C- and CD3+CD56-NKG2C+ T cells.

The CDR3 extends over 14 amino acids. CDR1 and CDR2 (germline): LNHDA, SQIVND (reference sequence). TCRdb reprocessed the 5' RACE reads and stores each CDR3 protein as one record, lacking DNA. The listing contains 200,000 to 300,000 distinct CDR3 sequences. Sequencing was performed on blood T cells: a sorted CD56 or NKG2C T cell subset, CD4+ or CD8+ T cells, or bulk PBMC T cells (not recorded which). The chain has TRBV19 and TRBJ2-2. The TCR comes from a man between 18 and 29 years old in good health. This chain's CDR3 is CASNQLRNTGELFF.